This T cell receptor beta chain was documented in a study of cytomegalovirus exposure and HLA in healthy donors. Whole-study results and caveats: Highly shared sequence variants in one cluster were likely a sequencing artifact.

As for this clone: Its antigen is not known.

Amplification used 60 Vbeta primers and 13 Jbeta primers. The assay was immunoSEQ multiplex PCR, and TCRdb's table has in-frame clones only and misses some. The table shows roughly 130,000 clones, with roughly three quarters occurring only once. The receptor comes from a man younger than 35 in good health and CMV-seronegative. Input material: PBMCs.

The CDR3 is CASSLAGGQGPQETQYF. DNA for the CDR3: TGTGCCAGCAGCTTAGCTGGCGGACAGGGGCCTCAAGAGACCCAGTACTTC. The rearrangement uses TRBV11-2 and TRBJ2-5, with TRBD1 matching over 9 bases. Germline CDR1 SGHAT, CDR2 FQNNGV. With 1 base clipped from V and 2 bases from J, the junction kept 8 bases outside the gene matches. This CDR3 has 17 residues.